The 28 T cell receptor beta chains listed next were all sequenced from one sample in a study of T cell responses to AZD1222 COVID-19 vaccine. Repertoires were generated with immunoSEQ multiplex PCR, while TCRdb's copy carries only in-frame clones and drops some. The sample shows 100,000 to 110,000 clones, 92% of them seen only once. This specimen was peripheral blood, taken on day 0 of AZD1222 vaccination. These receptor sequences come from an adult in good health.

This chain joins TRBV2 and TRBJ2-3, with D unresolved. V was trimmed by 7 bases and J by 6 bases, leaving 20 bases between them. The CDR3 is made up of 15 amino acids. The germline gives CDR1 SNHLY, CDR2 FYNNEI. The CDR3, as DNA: TGTGCCAGCAATGACGCTGCGTTAAGTGTGGATACGCAGTATTTT. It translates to CASNDAALSVDTQYF.

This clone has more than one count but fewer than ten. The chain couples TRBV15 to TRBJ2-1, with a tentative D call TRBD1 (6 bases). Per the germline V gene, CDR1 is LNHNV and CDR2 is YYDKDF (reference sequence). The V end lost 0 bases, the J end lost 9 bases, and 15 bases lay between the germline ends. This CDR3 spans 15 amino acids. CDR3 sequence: CATSRDGEGVFEQFF. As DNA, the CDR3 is TGTGCCACCAGCAGAGATGGTGAGGGGGTTTTTGAGCAGTTCTTC. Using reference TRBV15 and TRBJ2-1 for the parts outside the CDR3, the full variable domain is DAMVIQNPRYQVTQFGKPVTLSCSQTLNHNVMYWYQQKSSQAPKLLFHYYDKDFNNEADTPDNFQSRRPNTSFCFLDIRSPGLGDTAMYLCATSRDGEGVFEQFFGPGTRLTVL.

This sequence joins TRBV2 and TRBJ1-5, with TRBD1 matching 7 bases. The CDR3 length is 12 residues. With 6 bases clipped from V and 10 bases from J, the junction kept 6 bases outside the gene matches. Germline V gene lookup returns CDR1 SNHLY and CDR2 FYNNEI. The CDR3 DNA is TGTGCCAGCAGACCAGACAGGGACCCCCAGCATTTT. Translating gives CASRPDRDPQHF.

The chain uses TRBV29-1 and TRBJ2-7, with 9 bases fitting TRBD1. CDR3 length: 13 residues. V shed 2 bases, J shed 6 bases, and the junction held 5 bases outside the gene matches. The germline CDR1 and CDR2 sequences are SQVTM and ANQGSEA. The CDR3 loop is CSVERGTGREQYF. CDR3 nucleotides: TGCAGCGTTGAACGAGGGACAGGGCGCGAGCAGTACTTC.

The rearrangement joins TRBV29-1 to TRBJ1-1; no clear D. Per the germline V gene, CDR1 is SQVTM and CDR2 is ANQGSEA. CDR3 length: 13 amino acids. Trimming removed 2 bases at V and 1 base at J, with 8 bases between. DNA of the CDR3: TGCAGCGTTGAACGGGCCGCGAACACTGAAGCTTTCTTT. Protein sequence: CSVERAANTEAFF.

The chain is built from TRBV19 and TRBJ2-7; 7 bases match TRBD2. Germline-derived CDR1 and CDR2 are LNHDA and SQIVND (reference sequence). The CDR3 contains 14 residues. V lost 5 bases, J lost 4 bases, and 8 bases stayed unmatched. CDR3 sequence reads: CASSSRTRKYEQYF. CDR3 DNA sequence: TGTGCCAGTAGTTCCCGGACTAGAAAATACGAGCAGTACTTC.

CDR3 DNA sequence: TGTGCCAGCAGCTTAGGGAGCGGGGAGCTGTTTTTT. Translated: CASSLGSGELFF. This chain uses TRBV13 with TRBJ2-2; D ambiguous. Trimming took off 0 bases at V and 7 bases at J, with 3 bases between the two ends. The CDR3 spans 12 residues. Germline CDR1 reads PRHDT; CDR2 reads FYEKMQ (reference sequence).

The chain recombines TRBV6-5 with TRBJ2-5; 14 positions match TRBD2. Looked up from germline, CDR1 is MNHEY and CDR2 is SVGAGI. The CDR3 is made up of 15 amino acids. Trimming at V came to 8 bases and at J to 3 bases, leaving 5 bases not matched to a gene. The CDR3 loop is CASEPGLAGEETQYF. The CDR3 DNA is TGTGCCAGCGAACCGGGACTAGCGGGAGAAGAGACCCAGTACTTC.

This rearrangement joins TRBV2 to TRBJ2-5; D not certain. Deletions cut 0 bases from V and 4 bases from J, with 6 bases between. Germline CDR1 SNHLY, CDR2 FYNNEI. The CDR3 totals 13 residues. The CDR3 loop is CASSEANRETQYF. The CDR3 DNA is TGTGCCAGCAGTGAAGCAAACCGAGAGACCCAGTACTTC.

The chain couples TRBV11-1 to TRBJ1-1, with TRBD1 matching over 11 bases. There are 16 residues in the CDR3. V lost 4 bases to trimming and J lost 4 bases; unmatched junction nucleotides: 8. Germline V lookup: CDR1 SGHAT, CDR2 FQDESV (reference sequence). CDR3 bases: TGTGCCAGCAGCTCCGGGACAGGGGGTCTTAGCACTGAAGCTTTCTTT. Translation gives CASSSGTGGLSTEAFF. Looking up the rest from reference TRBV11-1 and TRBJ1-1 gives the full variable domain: EAEVAQSPRYKITEKSQAVAFWCDPISGHATLYWYRQILGQGPELLVQFQDESVVDDSQLPKDRFSAERLKGVDSTLKIQPAELGDSAMYLCASSSGTGGLSTEAFFGQGTRLTVV.

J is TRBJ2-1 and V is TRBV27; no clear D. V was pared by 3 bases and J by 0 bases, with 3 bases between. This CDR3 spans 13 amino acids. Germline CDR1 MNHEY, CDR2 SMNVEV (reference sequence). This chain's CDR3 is CASSLGSYNEQFF. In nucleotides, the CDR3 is TGTGCCAGCAGTTTGGGCTCCTACAATGAGCAGTTCTTC.

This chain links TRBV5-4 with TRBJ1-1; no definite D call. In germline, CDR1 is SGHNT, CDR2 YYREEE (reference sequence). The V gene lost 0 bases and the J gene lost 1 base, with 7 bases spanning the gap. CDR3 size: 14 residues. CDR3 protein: CASSLEQWNTEAFF. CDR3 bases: TGTGCCAGCAGCTTGGAGCAGTGGAACACTGAAGCTTTCTTT.

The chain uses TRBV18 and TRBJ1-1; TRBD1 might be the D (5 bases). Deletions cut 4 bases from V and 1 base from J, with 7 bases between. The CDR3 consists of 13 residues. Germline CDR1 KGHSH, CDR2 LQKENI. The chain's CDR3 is CASSQDRNTEAFF. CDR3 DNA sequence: TGTGCCAGCTCACAAGACAGGAACACTGAAGCTTTCTTT.

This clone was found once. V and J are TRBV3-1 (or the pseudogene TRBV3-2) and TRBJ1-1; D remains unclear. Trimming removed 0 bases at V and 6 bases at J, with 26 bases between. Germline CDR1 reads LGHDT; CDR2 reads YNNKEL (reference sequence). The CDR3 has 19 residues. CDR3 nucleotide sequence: TGTGCCAGCAGCCAAGAGGGTGAGCGAGTCTTCCCCCGAATGGCTGAAGCTTTCTTT. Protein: CASSQEGERVFPRMAEAFF.

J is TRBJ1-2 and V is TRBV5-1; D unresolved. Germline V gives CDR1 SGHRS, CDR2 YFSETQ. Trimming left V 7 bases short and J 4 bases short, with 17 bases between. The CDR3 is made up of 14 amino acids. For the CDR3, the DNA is TGCGCCAGCGGCCGCCGGGAATCTAGCTATGGCTACACCTTC. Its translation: CASGRRESSYGYTF.

The CDR3 nucleotides are TGTGCCAGCAGTTTAAGCTCCGAGGTAGACACTGAAGCTTTCTTT. Translation gives CASSLSSEVDTEAFF. This chain links TRBV27 with TRBJ1-1; D remains ambiguous. V shed 2 bases and J shed 3 bases, with 13 bases lying between them. Germline loops: CDR1 MNHEY, CDR2 SMNVEV (reference sequence). The CDR3 runs 15 residues.

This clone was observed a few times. The CDR3 DNA follows: TGTGCCAGCCGGCTGACTAGCGGGAGGACAGATACGCAGTATTTT. Its protein is CASRLTSGRTDTQYF. This chain uses TRBV3-1 (or the pseudogene TRBV3-2) with TRBJ2-3, with TRBD2 identical over 13 bases. Trimming at V came to 8 bases and at J to 3 bases, leaving 5 bases not matched to a gene. In germline, CDR1 is LGHDT, CDR2 YNNKEL (reference sequence). This CDR3 region has 15 residues.

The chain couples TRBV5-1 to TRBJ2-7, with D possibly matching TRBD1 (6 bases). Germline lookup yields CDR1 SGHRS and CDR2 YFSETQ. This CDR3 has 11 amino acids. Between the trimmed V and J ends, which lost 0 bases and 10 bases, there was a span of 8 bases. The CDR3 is CASSLEGEQYF. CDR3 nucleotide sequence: TGCGCCAGCAGCTTGGAGGGGGAACAGTACTTC.

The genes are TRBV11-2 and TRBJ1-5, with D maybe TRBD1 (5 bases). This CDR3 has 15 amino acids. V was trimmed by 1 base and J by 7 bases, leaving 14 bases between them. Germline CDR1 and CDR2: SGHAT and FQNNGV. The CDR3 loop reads CASSLALGEGQPQHF. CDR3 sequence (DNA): TGTGCCAGCAGCTTAGCCCTGGGGGAGGGCCAGCCCCAGCATTTT. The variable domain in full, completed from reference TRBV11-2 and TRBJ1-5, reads EAGVAQSPRYKIIEKRQSVAFWCNPISGHATLYWYQQILGQGPKLLIQFQNNGVVDDSQLPKDRFSAERLKGVDSTLKIQPAKLEDSAVYLCASSLALGEGQPQHFGDGTRLSIL.

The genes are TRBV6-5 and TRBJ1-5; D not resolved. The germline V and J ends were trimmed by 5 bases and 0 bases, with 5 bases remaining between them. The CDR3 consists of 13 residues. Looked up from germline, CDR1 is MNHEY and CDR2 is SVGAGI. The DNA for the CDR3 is TGTGCCAGCAGTATTTTTAGCAATCAGCCCCAGCATTTT. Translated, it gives CASSIFSNQPQHF.

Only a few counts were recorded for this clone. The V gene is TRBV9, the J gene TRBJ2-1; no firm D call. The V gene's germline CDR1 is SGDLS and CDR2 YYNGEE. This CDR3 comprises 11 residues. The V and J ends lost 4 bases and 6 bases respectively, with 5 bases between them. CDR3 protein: CASSSSNEQFF. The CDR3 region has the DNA TGTGCCAGCAGCTCCAGCAATGAGCAGTTCTTC.

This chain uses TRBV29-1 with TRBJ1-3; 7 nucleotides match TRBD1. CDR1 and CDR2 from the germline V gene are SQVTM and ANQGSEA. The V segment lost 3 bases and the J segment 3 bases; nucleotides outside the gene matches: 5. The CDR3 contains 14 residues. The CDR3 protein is CSVDQGVDGNTIYF. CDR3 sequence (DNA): TGCAGCGTTGATCAGGGGGTGGATGGAAACACCATATATTTT.

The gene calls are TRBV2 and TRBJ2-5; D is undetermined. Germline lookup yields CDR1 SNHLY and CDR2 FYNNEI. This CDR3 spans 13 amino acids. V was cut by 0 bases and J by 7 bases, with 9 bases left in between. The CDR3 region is CASSEATYTTQYF. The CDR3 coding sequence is TGTGCCAGCAGTGAAGCGACCTACACGACCCAGTACTTC.

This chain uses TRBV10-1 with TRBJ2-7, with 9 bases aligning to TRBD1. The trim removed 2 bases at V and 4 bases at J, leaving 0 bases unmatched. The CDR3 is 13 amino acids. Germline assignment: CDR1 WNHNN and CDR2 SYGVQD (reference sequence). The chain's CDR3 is CASSEGQGYEQYF. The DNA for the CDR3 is TGCGCCAGCAGTGAGGGACAGGGGTACGAGCAGTACTTC.

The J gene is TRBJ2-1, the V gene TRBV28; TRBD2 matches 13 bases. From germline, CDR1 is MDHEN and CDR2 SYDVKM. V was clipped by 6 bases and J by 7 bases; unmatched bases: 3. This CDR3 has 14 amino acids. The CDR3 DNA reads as TGTGCCAGCAGGCCGGGACTAGCGGGAAATGAGCAGTTCTTC. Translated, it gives CASRPGLAGNEQFF.

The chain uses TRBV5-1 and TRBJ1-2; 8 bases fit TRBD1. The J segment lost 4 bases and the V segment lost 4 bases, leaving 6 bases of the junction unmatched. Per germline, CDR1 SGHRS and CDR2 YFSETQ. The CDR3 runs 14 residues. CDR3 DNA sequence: TGCGCCAGCAGCCGGTCCGGGACAGGCTATGGCTACACCTTC. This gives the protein CASSRSGTGYGYTF. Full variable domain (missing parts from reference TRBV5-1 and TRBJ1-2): KAGVTQTPRYLIKTRGQQVTLSCSPISGHRSVSWYQQTPGQGLQFLFEYFSETQRNKGNFPGRFSGRQFSNSRSEMNVSTLELGDSALYLCASSRSGTGYGYTFGSGTRLTVV.

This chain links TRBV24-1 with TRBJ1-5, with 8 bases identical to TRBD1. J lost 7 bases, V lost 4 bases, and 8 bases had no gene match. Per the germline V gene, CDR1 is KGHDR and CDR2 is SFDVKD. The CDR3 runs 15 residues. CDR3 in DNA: TGTGCCACCAGTGACGACAGGACAGGGAGCCAGCCCCAGCATTTT. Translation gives CATSDDRTGSQPQHF.

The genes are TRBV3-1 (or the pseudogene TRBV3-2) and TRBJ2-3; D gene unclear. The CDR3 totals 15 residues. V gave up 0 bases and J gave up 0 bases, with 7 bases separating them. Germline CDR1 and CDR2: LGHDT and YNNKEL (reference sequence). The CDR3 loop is CASSQEPRSTDTQYF. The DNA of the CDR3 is TGTGCCAGCAGCCAAGAACCCCGGAGCACAGATACGCAGTATTTT.